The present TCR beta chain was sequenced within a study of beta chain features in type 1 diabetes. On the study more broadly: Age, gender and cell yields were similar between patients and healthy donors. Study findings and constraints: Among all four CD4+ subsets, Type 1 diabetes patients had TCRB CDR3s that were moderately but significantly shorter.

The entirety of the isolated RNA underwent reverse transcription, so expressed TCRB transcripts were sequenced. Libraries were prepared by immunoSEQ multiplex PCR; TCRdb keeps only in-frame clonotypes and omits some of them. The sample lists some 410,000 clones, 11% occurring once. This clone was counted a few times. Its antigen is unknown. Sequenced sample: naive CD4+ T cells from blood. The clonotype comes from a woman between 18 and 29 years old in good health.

The chain's CDR3 is CASSPPLRAGEQFF. The CDR3 DNA follows: TGCGCCAGCAGCCCGCCACTTAGGGCGGGTGAGCAGTTCTTC. The J gene is TRBJ2-1, the V gene TRBV4-1; maybe TRBD2 (5 bases). V lost 4 bases, J lost 9 bases, and 16 bases lay in between. CDR1 MGHRA and CDR2 YSYEKL come from the germline V gene. This CDR3 has 14 amino acids.